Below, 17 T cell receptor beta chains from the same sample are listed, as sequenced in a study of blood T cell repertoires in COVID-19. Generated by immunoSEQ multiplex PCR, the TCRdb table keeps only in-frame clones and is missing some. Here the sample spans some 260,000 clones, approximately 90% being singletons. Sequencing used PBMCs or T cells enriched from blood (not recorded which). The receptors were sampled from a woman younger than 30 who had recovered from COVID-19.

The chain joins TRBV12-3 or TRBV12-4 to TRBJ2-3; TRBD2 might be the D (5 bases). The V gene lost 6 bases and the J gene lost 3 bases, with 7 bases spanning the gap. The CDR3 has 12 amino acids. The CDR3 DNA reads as TGTGCCAGCAGCCCGGGGACAGATACGCAGTATTTT. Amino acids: CASSPGTDTQYF.

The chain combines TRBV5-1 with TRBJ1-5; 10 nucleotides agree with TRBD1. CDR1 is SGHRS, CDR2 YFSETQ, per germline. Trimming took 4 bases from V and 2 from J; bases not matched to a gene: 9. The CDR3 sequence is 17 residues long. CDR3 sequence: CASSPGQGRIGNQPQHF. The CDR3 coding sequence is TGCGCCAGCAGCCCGGGACAGGGGCGCATTGGCAATCAGCCCCAGCATTTT.

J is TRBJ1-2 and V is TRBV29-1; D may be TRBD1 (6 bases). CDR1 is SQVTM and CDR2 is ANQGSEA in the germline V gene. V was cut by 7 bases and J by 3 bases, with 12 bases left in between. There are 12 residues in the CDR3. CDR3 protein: CSARGGHYGYTF. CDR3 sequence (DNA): TGCAGCGCCCGAGGGGGACACTATGGCTACACCTTC.

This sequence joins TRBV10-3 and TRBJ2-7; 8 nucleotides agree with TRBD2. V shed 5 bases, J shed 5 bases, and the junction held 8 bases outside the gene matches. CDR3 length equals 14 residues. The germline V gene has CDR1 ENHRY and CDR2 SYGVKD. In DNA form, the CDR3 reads TGTGCCATCAGTACTAGCGGAGAGGAGGACGAGCAGTACTTC. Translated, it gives CAISTSGEEDEQYF.

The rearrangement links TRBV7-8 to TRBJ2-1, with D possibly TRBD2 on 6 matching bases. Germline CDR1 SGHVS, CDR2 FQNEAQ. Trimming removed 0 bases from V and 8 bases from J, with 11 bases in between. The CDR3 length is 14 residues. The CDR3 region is CASSLADRRDEQFF. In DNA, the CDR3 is TGTGCCAGCAGCTTAGCGGATCGGAGGGATGAGCAGTTCTTC.

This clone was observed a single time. The CDR3 DNA sequence: TGTGCCAGCCGGTTAGGACAAAACACCGGGGAGCTGTTTTTT. It is translated as CASRLGQNTGELFF. The chain links TRBV9 to TRBJ2-2, with D possibly TRBD1 on 5 matching bases. The CDR3 covers 14 residues. V dropped 7 bases and J dropped 2 bases, with 12 bases sitting between them. Germline V gene sequence: CDR1 SGDLS, CDR2 YYNGEE.

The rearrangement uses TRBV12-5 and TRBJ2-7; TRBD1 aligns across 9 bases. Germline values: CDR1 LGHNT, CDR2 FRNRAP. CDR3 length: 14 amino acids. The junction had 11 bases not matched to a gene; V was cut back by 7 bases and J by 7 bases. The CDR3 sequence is CASDLTGGLGEQYF. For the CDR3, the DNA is TGTGCTAGTGATCTGACAGGGGGATTGGGTGAGCAGTACTTC.

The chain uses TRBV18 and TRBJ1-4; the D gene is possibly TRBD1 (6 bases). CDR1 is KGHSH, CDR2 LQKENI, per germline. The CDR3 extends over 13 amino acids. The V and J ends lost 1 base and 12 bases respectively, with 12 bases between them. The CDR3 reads CASSPRKEGELFF. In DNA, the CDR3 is TGTGCCAGCTCACCACGCAAAGAGGGGGAACTGTTTTTT.

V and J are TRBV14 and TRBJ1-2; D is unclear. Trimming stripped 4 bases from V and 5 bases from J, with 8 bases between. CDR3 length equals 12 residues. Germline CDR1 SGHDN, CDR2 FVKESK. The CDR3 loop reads CASSPNRYGYTF. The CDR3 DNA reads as TGTGCCAGCAGCCCAAACCGGTATGGCTACACCTTC.

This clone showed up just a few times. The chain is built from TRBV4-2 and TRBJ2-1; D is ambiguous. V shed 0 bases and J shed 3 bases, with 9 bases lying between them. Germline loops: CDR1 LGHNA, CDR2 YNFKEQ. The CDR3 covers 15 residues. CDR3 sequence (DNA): TGTGCCAGCAGCCAAGATGGTGCCAGCTACAATGAGCAGTTCTTC. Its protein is CASSQDGASYNEQFF.

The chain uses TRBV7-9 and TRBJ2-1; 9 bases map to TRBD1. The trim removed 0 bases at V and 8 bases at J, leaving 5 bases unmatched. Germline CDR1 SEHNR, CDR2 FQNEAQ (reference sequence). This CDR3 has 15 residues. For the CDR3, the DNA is TGTGCCAGCAGCTTAGCCTGGGACAGGGAAGATGAGCAGTTCTTC. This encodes CASSLAWDREDEQFF.

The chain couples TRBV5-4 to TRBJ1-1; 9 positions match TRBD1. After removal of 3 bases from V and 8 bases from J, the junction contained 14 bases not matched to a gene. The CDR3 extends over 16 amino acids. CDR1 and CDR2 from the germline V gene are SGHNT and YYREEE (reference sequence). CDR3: CASSSNPGTGSAEAFF. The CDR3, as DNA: TGTGCCAGCAGCTCCAACCCCGGGACAGGGAGCGCCGAAGCTTTCTTT.

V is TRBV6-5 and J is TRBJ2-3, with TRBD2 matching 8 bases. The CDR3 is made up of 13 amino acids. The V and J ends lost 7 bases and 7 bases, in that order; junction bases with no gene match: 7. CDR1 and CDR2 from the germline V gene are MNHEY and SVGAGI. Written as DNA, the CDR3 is TGTGCCAGCAACCGGGTAGCGGGACATACGCAGTATTTT. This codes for CASNRVAGHTQYF.

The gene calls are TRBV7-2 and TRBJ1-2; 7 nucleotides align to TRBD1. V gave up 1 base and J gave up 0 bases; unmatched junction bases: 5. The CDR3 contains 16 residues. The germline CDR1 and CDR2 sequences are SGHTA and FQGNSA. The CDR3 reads CASSLGGTVTNYGYTF. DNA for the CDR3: TGTGCCAGCAGCTTAGGAGGGACAGTTACTAACTATGGCTACACCTTC. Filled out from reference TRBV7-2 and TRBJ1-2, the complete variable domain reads GAGVSQSPSNKVTEKGKDVELRCDPISGHTALYWYRQSLGQGLEFLIYFQGNSAPDKSGLPSDRFSAERTGGSVSTLTIQRTQQEDSAVYLCASSLGGTVTNYGYTFGSGTRLTVV.

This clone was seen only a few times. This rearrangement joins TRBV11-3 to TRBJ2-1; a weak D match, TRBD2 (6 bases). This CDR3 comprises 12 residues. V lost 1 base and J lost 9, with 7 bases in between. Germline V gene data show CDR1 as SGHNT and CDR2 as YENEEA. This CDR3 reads CASSLGDSEQFF. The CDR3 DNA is TGTGCCAGCAGCTTAGGGGACTCTGAGCAGTTCTTC.

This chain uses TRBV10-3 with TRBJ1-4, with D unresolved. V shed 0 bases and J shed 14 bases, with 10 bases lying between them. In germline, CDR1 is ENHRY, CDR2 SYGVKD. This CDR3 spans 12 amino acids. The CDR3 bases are TGTGCCATCAGTGAGTCGGCCACCAATCTGTTTTTT. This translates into CAISESATNLFF.

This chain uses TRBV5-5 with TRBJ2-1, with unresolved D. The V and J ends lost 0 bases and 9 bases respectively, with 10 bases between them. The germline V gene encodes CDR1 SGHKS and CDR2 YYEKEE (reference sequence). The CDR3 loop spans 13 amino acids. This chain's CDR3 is CASSLGAIGEQFF. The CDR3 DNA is TGTGCCAGCAGCTTGGGGGCGATAGGTGAGCAGTTCTTC.